This T cell receptor beta chain is drawn from a study of OX40 agonist ivuxolimab in advanced cancers. Study information: The study treated patients with ivuxolimab, an agonistic anti-OX40 (CD134) antibody.

The data were produced by immunoSEQ multiplex PCR, yet TCRdb's version contains in-frame clones alone and is incomplete. This sample has under 100,000 clones, with around 89% found just once. Trimming took 3 bases from V and 0 from J, leaving 9 bases between them. Germline CDR1 LNHDA, CDR2 SQIVND (reference sequence). This CDR3 contains 15 residues. This clonotype was sampled from an adult with an advanced solid tumor such as melanoma, head and neck, liver or kidney cancer. This chain links TRBV19 with TRBJ2-1, with D hard to call. The starting material was CD4+ or CD8+ T cells sorted from blood, obtained in a trial of the OX40 agonist ivuxolimab. The CDR3 nucleotides are TGTGCCAGTAGTATTCCGGCGAGCTCCTACAATGAGCAGTTCTTC. Encoded protein: CASSIPASSYNEQFF. Complete variable domain (other parts from reference TRBV19 and TRBJ2-1): DGGITQSPKYLFRKEGQNVTLSCEQNLNHDAMYWYRQDPGQGLRLIYYSQIVNDFQKGDIAEGYSVSREKKESFPLTVTSAQKNPTAFYLCASSIPASSYNEQFFGPGTRLTVL.